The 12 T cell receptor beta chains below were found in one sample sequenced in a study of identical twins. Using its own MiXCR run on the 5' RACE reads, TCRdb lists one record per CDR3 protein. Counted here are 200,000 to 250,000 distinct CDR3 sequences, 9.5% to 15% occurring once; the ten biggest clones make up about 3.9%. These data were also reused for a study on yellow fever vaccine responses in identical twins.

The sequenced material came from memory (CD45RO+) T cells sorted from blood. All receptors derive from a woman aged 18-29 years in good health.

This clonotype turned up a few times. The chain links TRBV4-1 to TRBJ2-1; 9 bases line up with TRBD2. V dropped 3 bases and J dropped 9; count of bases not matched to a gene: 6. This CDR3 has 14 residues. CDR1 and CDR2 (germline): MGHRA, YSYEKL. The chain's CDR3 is CASSQLTSGSEQFF. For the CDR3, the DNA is TGCGCCAGCAGCCAGCTGACTAGCGGCAGTGAGCAGTTCTTC.

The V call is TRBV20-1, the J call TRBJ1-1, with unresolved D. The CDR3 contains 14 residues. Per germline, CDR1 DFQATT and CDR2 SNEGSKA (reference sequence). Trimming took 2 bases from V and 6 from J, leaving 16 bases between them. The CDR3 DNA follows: TGCAGTGCTAGATCCTCCGGGCAGATACCTGAAGCTTTCTTT. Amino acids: CSARSSGQIPEAFF.

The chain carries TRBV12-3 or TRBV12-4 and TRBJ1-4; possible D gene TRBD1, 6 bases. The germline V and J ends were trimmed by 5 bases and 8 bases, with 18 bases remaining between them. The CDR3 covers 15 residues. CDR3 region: CASSPGGGGEEKLFF. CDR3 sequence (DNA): TGTGCCAGCAGTCCCGGGGGGGGGGGCGAAGAAAAACTGTTTTTT.

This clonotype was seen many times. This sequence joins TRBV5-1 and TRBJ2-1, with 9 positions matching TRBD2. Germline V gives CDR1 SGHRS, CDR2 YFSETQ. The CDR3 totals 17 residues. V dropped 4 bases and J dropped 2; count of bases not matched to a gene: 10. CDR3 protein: CASSPSFAGGAYNEQFF. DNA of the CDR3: TGCGCCAGCAGCCCTTCCTTTGCGGGGGGGGCCTACAATGAGCAGTTCTTC.

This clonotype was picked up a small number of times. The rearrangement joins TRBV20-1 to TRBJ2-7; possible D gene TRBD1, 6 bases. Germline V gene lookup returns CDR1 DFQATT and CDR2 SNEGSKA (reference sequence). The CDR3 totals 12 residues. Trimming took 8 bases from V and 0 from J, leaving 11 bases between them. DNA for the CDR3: TGCAGTCCGAGGGACATCTCCTACGAGCAGTACTTC. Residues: CSPRDISYEQYF.

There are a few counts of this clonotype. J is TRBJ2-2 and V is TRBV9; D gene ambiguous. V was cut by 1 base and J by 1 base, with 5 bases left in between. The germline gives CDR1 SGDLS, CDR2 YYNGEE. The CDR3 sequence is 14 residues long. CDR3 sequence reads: CASSVRENTGELFF. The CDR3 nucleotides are TGTGCCAGCAGCGTAAGGGAGAACACCGGGGAGCTGTTTTTT.

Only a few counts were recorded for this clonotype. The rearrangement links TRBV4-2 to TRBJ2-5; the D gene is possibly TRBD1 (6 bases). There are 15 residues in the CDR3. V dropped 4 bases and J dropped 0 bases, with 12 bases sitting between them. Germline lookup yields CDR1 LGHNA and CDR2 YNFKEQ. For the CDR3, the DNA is TGTGCCAGCAGCCCAGGGGCAGGTGACCAAGAGACCCAGTACTTC. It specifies CASSPGAGDQETQYF.

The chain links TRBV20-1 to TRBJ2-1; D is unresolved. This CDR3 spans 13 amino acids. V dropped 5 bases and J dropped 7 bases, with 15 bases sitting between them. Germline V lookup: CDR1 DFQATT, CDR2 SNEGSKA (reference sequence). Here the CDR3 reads CSAQKGGVNEQFF. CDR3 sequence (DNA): TGCAGTGCTCAGAAAGGTGGGGTAAATGAGCAGTTCTTC.

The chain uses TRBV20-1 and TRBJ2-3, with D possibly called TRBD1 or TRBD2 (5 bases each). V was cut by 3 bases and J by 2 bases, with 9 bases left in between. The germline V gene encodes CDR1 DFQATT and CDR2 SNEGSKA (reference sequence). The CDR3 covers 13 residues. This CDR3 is CSARGTITDTQYF. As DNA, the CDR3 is TGCAGTGCTAGGGGGACCATCACAGATACGCAGTATTTT.

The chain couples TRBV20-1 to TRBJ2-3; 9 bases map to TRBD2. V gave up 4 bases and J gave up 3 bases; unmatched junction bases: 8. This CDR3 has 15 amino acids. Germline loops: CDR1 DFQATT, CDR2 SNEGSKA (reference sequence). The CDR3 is CSATRPGLATDTQYF. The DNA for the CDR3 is TGCAGTGCTACCCGACCGGGACTAGCAACAGATACGCAGTATTTT.

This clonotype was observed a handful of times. The CDR3 sequence: CASSLRQGVTGELFF. DNA of the CDR3: TGTGCCAGCAGTTTACGGCAGGGAGTCACCGGGGAGCTGTTTTTT. The chain has TRBV12-3 or TRBV12-4 and TRBJ2-2, with D tentatively TRBD1 or TRBD2 (5 bases each). V shed 2 bases and J shed 4 bases, with 11 bases lying between them. The CDR3 sequence is 15 residues long.

The DNA of the CDR3 is TGTGCCAGCAGTTTTACTGGGGCCGAGCAGTACTTC. This sequence encodes CASSFTGAEQYF. The rearrangement links TRBV28 to TRBJ2-7; D is possibly TRBD1 (5 bases). From germline, CDR1 is MDHEN and CDR2 SYDVKM. The V gene lost 3 bases and the J gene lost 6 bases, with 9 bases spanning the gap. The CDR3 has 12 amino acids.